This T cell receptor beta chain was retrieved from a study of beta chain features in type 1 diabetes. Findings of the study overall: Shorter templates might be favored by PCR, and equally so in patients and in controls.

The sample holds a few counts of this clone. Its antigen is as yet unknown. This CDR3 region has 15 residues. Trimming removed 0 bases from V and 3 bases from J, with 10 bases in between. The germline V gene has CDR1 SGHRS and CDR2 YFSETQ. As every portion of the isolated RNA was reverse transcribed, the sequencing read expressed TCRB transcripts. TCRdb's copy holds only in-frame clones and misses some; the assay was immunoSEQ multiplex PCR. The sample records about 350,000 clones, less than 20% being singletons. This chain links TRBV5-1 with TRBJ2-1; the D gene is possibly TRBD2 (6 bases). The receptor's source is a woman younger than 35 in good health. The sequenced sample consisted of naive CD4+ T cells from blood. The DNA for the CDR3 is TGCGCCAGCAGCTTGGCCGACGGGAGCTACAATGAGCAGTTCTTC. This translates into CASSLADGSYNEQFF.